This T cell receptor (beta chain) was obtained from a study of CD8 T cells in ankylosing spondylitis. The study, taken as a whole, reports: In the blood and synovial fluid of reactive arthritis, some motif variants had been previously reported. According to the report, clones linked to the disease were significantly enriched in matched synovial fluid samples taken from ankylosing spondylitis patients. Disease-linked clones were found to be CD8+ and relatively rare in peripheral blood.

Points on this clonotype: Its antigen remains unknown.

Germline V gives CDR1 SGDLS, CDR2 YYNGEE. V was cut by 0 bases and J by 9 bases, with 13 bases left in between. This CDR3 has 14 residues. One entry per CDR3 protein, called by TCRdb with MiXCR from the 5' RACE reads. Of about 39,000 distinct CDR3 sequences listed, over 2.5% are singletons. The V and J genes are TRBV9 and TRBJ1-5; D gene unclear. Sequencing input: blood, either unsorted or a sorted T cell fraction (not recorded which). The sequence came from a male donor with ankylosing spondylitis or in good health (not recorded which). The CDR3 loop is CASSVESGLGPQHF. CDR3 sequence (DNA): TGTGCCAGCAGCGTAGAGTCGGGATTGGGGCCCCAGCATTTT. The full variable domain, its missing parts supplied by reference TRBV9 and TRBJ1-5, is DSGVTQTPKHLITATGQRVTLRCSPRSGDLSVYWYQQSLDQGLQFLIQYYNGEERAKGNILERFSAQQFPDLHSELNLSSLELGDSALYFCASSVESGLGPQHFGDGTRLSIL.